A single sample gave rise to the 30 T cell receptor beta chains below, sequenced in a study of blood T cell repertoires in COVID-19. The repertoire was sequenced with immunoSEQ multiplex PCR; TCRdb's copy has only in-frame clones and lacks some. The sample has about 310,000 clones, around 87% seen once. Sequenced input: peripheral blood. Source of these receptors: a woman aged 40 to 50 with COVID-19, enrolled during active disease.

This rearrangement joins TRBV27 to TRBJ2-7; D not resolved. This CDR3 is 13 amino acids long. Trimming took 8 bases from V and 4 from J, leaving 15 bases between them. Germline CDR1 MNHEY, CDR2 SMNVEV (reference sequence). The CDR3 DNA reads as TGTGCCAGCGCCATACTCGCCGGTTACGAGCAGTACTTC. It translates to CASAILAGYEQYF.

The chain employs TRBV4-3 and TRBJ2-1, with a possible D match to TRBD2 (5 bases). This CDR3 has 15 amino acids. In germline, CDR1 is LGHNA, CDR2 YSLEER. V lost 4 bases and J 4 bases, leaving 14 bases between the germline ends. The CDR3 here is CASSRQLEEYNEQFF. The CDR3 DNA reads TGCGCCAGCAGCCGTCAACTAGAGGAATACAATGAGCAGTTCTTC.

The DNA for the CDR3 is TGTGCCAGCAAAAGCGGGGGGGCAACAGATACGCAGTATTTT. Translation: CASKSGGATDTQYF. V and J are TRBV28 and TRBJ2-3; 10 bases line up with TRBD2. Germline assignment: CDR1 MDHEN and CDR2 SYDVKM. CDR3 length: 14 amino acids. V shed 7 bases, J shed 3 bases, and the junction held 4 bases outside the gene matches.

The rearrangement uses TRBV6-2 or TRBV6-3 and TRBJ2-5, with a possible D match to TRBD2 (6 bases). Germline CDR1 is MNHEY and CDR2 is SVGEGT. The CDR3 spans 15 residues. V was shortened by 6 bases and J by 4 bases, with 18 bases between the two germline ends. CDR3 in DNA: TGTGCCAGCAGCGTTCCGCGGGAAAGGGGAGAGACCCAGTACTTC. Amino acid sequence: CASSVPRERGETQYF.

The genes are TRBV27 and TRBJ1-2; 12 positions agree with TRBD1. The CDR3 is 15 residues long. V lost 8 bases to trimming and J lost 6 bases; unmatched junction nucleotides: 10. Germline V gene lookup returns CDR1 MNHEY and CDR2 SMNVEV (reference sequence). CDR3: CASGLRDRGLNGYTF. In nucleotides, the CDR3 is TGTGCCAGCGGCCTCCGGGACAGGGGGCTGAATGGCTACACCTTC.

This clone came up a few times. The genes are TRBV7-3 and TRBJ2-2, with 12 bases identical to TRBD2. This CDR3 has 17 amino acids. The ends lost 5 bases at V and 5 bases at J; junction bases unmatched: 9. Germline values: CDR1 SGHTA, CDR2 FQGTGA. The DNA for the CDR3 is TGTGCCAGCAGCCCGTCCCTAGCGGGGGGGCAAACCGGGGAGCTGTTTTTT. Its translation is CASSPSLAGGQTGELFF.

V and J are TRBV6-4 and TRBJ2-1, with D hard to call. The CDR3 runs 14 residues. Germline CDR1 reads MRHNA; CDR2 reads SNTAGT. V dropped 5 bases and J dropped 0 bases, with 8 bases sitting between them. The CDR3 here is CASSPESSYNEQFF. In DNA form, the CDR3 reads TGTGCCAGCAGTCCCGAGAGCTCCTACAATGAGCAGTTCTTC.

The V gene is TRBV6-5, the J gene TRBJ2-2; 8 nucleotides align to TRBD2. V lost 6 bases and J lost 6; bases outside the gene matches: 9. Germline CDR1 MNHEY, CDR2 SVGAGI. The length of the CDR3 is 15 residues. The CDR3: CASSREGGRAGELFF. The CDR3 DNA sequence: TGTGCCAGCAGCCGGGAGGGGGGGCGCGCCGGGGAGCTGTTTTTT.

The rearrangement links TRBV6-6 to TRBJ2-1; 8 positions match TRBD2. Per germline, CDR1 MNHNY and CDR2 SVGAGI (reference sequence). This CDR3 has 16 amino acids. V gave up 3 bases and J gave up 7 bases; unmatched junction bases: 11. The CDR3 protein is CASSYPPGGLGNEQFF. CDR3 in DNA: TGTGCCAGCAGTTATCCCCCGGGGGGGCTAGGGAATGAGCAGTTCTTC.

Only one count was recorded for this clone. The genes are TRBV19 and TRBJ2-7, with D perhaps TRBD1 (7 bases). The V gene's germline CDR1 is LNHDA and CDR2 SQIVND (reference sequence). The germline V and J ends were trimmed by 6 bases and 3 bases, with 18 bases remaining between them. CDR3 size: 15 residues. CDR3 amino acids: CASRVRGTADYEQYF. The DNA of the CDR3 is TGTGCCAGTAGGGTTCGGGGGACAGCCGACTACGAGCAGTACTTC.

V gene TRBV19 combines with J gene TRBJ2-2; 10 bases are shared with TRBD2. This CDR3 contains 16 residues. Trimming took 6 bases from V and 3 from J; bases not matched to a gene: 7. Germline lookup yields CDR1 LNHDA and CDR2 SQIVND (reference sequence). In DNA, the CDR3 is TGTGCCAGTAGACTCCCGAGCGGGGGGGACACCGGGGAGCTGTTTTTT. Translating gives CASRLPSGGDTGELFF.

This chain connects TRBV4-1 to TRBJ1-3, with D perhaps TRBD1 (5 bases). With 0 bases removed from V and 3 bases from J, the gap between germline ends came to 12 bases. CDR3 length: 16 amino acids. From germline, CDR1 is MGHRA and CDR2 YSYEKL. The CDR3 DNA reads TGCGCCAGCAGCCAAGAACAGGAGGGGTATGGAAACACCATATATTTT. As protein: CASSQEQEGYGNTIYF.

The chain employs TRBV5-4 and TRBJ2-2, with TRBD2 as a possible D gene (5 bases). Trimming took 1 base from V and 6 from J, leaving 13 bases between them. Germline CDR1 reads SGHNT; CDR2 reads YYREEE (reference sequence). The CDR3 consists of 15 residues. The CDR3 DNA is TGTGCCAGCAGCTTGAGCTACGGGGTGGCCGGGGAGCTGTTTTTT. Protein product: CASSLSYGVAGELFF.

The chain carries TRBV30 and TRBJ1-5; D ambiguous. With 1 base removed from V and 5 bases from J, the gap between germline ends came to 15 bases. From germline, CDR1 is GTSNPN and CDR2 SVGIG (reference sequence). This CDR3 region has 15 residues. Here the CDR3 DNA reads TGTGCCTGGAGTGACCGACGAGGGTTTTATCAGCCCCAGCATTTT. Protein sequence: CAWSDRRGFYQPQHF.

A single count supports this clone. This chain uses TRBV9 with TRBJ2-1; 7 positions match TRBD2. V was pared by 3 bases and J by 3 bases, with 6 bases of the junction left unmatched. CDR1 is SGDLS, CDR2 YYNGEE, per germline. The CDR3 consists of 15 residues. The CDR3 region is CASSGSSGLYNEQFF. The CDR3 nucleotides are TGTGCCAGCAGCGGATCTAGCGGACTCTACAATGAGCAGTTCTTC.

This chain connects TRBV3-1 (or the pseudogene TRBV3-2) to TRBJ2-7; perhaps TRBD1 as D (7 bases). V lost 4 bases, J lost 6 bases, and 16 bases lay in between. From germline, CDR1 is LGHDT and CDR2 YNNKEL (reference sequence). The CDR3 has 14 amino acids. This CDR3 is CASSPGIQGGEQYF. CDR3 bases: TGTGCCAGCAGCCCTGGGATTCAGGGGGGCGAGCAGTACTTC.

CDR3 DNA sequence: TGCGCCAGCAGTAGATCCCAAACAGGGTCGACTGAAGCTTTCTTT. The encoded protein is CASSRSQTGSTEAFF. The chain has TRBV5-1 and TRBJ1-1, with D maybe TRBD1 (6 bases). Trimming shortened V by 5 bases and J by 5 bases, and 19 bases separated the two germline ends. In germline, CDR1 is SGHRS, CDR2 YFSETQ. This CDR3 has 15 residues.

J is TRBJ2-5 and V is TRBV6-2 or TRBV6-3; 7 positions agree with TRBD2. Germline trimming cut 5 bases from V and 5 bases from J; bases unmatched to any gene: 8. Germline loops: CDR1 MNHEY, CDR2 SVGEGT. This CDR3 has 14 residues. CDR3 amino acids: CASSPRAGLETQYF. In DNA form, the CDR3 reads TGTGCCAGCAGTCCAAGAGCGGGATTGGAGACCCAGTACTTC.

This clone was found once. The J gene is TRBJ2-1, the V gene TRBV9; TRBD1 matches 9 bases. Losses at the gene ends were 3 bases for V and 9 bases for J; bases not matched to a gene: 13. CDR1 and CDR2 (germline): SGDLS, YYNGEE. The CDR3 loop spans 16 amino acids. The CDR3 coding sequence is TGTGCCAGCAGCGGAACCGGGACAGGGCTAGGTGTTGAGCAGTTCTTC. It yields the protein CASSGTGTGLGVEQFF.

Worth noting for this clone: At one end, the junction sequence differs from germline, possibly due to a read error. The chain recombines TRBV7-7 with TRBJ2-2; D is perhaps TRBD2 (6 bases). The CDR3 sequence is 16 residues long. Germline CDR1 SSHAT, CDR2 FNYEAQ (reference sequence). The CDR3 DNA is TGTGCTAGCAGCCTGCCCTACAAGGAGGGCACCGGGGAGCTGTTTTTT. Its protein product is CASSLPYKEGTGELFF.

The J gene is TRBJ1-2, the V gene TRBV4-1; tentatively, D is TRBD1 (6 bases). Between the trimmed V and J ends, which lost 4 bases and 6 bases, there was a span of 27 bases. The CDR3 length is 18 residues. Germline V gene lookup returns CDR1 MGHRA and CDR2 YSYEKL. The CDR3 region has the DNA TGCGCCAGCAGCCCCGCTTTGGGGGGGGGCGTCTTTTGGGATGGCTACACCTTC. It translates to CASSPALGGGVFWDGYTF.

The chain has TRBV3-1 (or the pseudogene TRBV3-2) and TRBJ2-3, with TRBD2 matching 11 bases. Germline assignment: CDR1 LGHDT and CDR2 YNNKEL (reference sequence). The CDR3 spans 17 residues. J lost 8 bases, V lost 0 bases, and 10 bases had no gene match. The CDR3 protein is CASSQDLAGGRQGTQYF. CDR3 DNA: TGTGCCAGCAGCCAAGACCTAGCGGGGGGCCGACAGGGTACGCAGTATTTT.

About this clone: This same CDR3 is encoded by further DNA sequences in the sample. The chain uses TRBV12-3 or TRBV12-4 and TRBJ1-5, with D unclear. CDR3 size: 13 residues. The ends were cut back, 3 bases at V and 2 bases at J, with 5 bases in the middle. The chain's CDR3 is CASSLQGNQPQHF. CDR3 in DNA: TGTGCCAGCAGTTTGCAGGGCAATCAGCCCCAGCATTTT.

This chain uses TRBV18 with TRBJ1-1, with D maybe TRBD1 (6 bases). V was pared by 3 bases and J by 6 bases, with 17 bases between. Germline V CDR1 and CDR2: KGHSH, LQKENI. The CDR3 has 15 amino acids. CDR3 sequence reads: CASSPPTGLLAEAFF. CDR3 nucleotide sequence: TGTGCCAGCTCACCCCCGACAGGACTCCTGGCTGAAGCTTTCTTT.

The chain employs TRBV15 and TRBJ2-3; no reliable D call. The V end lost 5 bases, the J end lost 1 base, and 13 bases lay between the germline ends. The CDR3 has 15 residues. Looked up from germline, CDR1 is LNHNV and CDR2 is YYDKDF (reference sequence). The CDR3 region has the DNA TGTGCCACCAGCCCCCGGAGACCAGGCACAGATACGCAGTATTTT. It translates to CATSPRRPGTDTQYF.

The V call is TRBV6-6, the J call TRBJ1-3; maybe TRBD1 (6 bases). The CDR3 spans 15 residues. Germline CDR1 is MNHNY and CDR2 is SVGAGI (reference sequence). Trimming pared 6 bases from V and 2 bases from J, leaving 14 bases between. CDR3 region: CASSPREGAGNTIYF. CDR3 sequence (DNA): TGTGCCAGCAGCCCGAGGGAGGGGGCTGGAAACACCATATATTTT.

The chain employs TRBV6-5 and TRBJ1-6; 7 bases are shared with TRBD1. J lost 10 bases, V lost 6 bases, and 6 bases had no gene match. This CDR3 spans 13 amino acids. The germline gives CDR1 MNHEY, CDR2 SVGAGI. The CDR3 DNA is TGTGCCAGCAGACAGGGGAAAGAATCACCCCTCCACTTT. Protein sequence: CASRQGKESPLHF.

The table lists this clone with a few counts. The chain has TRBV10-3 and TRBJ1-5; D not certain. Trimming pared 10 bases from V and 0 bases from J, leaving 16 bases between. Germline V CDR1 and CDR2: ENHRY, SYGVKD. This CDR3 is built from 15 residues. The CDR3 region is CATQQALDSNQPQHF. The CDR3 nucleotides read TGTGCCACCCAGCAGGCCTTGGATAGCAATCAGCCCCAGCATTTT.

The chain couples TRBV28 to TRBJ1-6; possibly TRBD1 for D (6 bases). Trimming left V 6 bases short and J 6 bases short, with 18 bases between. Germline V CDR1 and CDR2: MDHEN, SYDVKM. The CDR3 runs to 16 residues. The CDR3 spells CASSSTGRVFNSPLHF. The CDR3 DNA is TGTGCCAGCAGCTCCACAGGGAGGGTCTTTAATTCACCCCTCCACTTT.

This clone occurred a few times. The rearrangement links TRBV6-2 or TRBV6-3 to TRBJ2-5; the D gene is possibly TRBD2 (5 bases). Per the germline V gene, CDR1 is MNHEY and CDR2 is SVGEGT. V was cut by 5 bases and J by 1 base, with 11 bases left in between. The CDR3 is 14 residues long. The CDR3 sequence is CASSVREVQETQYF. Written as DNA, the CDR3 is TGTGCCAGCAGTGTACGGGAAGTCCAAGAGACCCAGTACTTC.